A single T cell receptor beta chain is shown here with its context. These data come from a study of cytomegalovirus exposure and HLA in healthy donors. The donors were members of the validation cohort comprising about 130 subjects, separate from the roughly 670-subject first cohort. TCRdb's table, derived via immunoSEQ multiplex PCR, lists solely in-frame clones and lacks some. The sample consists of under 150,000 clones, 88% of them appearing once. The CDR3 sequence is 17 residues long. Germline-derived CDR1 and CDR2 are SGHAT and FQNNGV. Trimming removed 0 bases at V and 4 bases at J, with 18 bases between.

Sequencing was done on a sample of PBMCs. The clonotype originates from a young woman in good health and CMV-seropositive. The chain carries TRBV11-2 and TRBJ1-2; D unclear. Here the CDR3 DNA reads TGTGCCAGCAGCTTAGATGCCCGGGGAGGTCAGCCCTATGGCTACACCTTC. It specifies CASSLDARGGQPYGYTF.